One and the same sample provided the 23 T cell receptor beta chains below, sequenced in a study of T cell responses to AZD1222 COVID-19 vaccine. Sequencing was performed with immunoSEQ multiplex PCR; in TCRdb, only in-frame clones are kept and a portion is missing. Of 100,000 to 150,000 clones in the sample, roughly 89% were seen once. Here the sequenced sample was peripheral blood, taken on day 0 of AZD1222 vaccination. The receptors come from an adult in good health.

The chain links TRBV7-7 to TRBJ2-2; D is unclear. Germline CDR1 is SSHAT and CDR2 is FNYEAQ (reference sequence). The CDR3 spans 13 residues. With 6 bases removed from V and 1 base from J, the gap between germline ends came to 6 bases. This CDR3 reads CASSPGNTGELFF. The CDR3 region has the DNA TGTGCCAGCAGTCCAGGGAACACCGGGGAGCTGTTTTTT.

The chain carries TRBV4-3 and TRBJ2-7; D is ambiguous. Trimming shortened V by 1 base and J by 5 bases, and 15 bases separated the two germline ends. The CDR3 has 15 amino acids. Germline V gives CDR1 LGHNA, CDR2 YSLEER. The CDR3 DNA reads TGCGCCAGCAGCCAAGGGAACGGTGAACGCCACGAGCAGTACTTC. Translation gives CASSQGNGERHEQYF.

The rearrangement uses TRBV25-1 and TRBJ1-5; TRBD1 is a possible D gene (6 bases). There are 16 residues in the CDR3. V lost 3 bases and J lost 0, with 12 bases in between. Germline V CDR1 and CDR2: MGHDK, SYGVNS. CDR3 sequence reads: CASSEASGVSNQPQHF. The CDR3 DNA follows: TGTGCCAGCAGTGAGGCATCAGGGGTTAGCAATCAGCCCCAGCATTTT.

This sequence joins TRBV30 and TRBJ1-1, with a weak D call TRBD1 (5 bases). Per the germline V gene, CDR1 is GTSNPN and CDR2 is SVGIG (reference sequence). Trimming took 0 bases from V and 8 from J, leaving 13 bases between them. This CDR3 contains 13 residues. The CDR3 DNA is TGTGCCTGGAGTGTACGGGGCCCTACAGAAGCTTTCTTT. It is translated as CAWSVRGPTEAFF.

The V gene is TRBV11-2, the J gene TRBJ1-4, with a weak D call TRBD1 (6 bases). V was shortened by 5 bases and J by 6 bases, with 16 bases between the two germline ends. In germline, CDR1 is SGHAT, CDR2 FQNNGV. The CDR3 is made up of 15 amino acids. CDR3 sequence: CASSQGPDSHEKLFF. The CDR3 DNA reads as TGTGCCAGCAGCCAAGGCCCGGACAGTCATGAAAAACTGTTTTTT.

The chain is built from TRBV14 and TRBJ2-5; D is perhaps TRBD1 or TRBD2 (6 bases each). In germline, CDR1 is SGHDN, CDR2 FVKESK. V was cut by 2 bases and J by 4 bases, with 11 bases left in between. The CDR3 runs to 14 residues. DNA of the CDR3: TGTGCCAGCAGCCAAATTGAGGGGGGAGAGACCCAGTACTTC. Translating it yields CASSQIEGGETQYF.

The V call is TRBV30, the J call TRBJ1-3; D uncertain. The germline V gene encodes CDR1 GTSNPN and CDR2 SVGIG (reference sequence). The CDR3 covers 13 residues. Trimming pared 4 bases from V and 0 bases from J, leaving 7 bases between. The CDR3 loop is CAWNRDSGNTIYF. The DNA for the CDR3 is TGTGCCTGGAATCGGGACTCTGGAAACACCATATATTTT.

Only one count was recorded for this clone. The genes are TRBV15 and TRBJ2-7; D is uncertain. From germline, CDR1 is LNHNV and CDR2 YYDKDF (reference sequence). V dropped 0 bases and J dropped 3 bases, with 12 bases sitting between them. The CDR3 extends over 15 amino acids. The CDR3 protein is CATSRDRAEGYEQYF. In nucleotides, the CDR3 is TGTGCCACCAGCAGAGATCGGGCAGAAGGCTACGAGCAGTACTTC.

This clone was seen a handful of times. The chain links TRBV28 to TRBJ2-2, with TRBD1 as a possible D gene (7 bases). Trimming removed 4 bases from V and 7 bases from J, with 22 bases in between. The CDR3 contains 17 residues. Germline V gene sequence: CDR1 MDHEN, CDR2 SYDVKM. The CDR3: CASSSPEGTEGGGELFF. The CDR3 DNA sequence: TGTGCCAGCAGTTCTCCGGAGGGGACAGAAGGTGGCGGGGAGCTGTTTTTT.

This chain connects TRBV15 to TRBJ2-3; a possible D gene is TRBD1 (5 bases). The CDR3 loop spans 14 amino acids. The ends were cut back, 5 bases at V and 4 bases at J, with 13 bases in the middle. The V gene's germline CDR1 is LNHNV and CDR2 YYDKDF (reference sequence). The CDR3 DNA reads TGTGCCACCAGCCGCTCTTTAGGGGCAGATACGCAGTATTTT. As protein: CATSRSLGADTQYF. The full variable domain, its missing parts supplied by reference TRBV15 and TRBJ2-3, is DAMVIQNPRYQVTQFGKPVTLSCSQTLNHNVMYWYQQKSSQAPKLLFHYYDKDFNNEADTPDNFQSRRPNTSFCFLDIRSPGLGDTAMYLCATSRSLGADTQYFGPGTRLTVL.

V and J are TRBV6-4 and TRBJ1-5; D unresolved. The CDR3 extends over 13 amino acids. V lost 3 bases and J lost 2, with 5 bases in between. The germline V gene has CDR1 MRHNA and CDR2 SNTAGT. In nucleotides, the CDR3 is TGTGCCAGCAGTGAACATGGCAATCAGCCCCAGCATTTT. This gives the protein CASSEHGNQPQHF.

This clone was seen a handful of times. The chain joins TRBV5-1 to TRBJ2-1, with TRBD2 matching over 7 bases. With V trimmed by 0 bases and J by 7 bases, 7 bases remained unmatched. The CDR3 is made up of 15 amino acids. Germline CDR1 is SGHRS and CDR2 is YFSETQ. CDR3 sequence: CASSLAGRSENEQFF. For the CDR3, the DNA is TGCGCCAGCAGCTTGGCCGGGAGGAGTGAAAATGAGCAGTTCTTC. The full variable domain, with the rest looked up from reference TRBV5-1 and TRBJ2-1, is KAGVTQTPRYLIKTRGQQVTLSCSPISGHRSVSWYQQTPGQGLQFLFEYFSETQRNKGNFPGRFSGRQFSNSRSEMNVSTLELGDSALYLCASSLAGRSENEQFFGPGTRLTVL.

V is TRBV19 and J is TRBJ2-2; 7 bases are a match to TRBD1. The CDR3 contains 16 residues. CDR1 is LNHDA and CDR2 is SQIVND in the germline V gene (reference sequence). The trim removed 8 bases at V and 2 bases at J, leaving 11 bases unmatched. CDR3 nucleotides: TGTGCCAGTGCTCCCTGGGACAGTGGTAACACCGGGGAGCTGTTTTTT. It specifies CASAPWDSGNTGELFF.

This chain connects TRBV28 to TRBJ1-6, with a weak D call TRBD1 (5 bases). CDR3 length: 15 amino acids. Germline V gene data show CDR1 as MDHEN and CDR2 as SYDVKM. V was shortened by 3 bases and J by 4 bases, with 10 bases between the two germline ends. The CDR3 protein is CASSLGTEYNSPLHF. The CDR3, as DNA: TGTGCCAGCAGTTTGGGGACTGAGTATAATTCACCCCTCCACTTT.

The rearrangement joins TRBV12-3 or TRBV12-4 to TRBJ2-1, with TRBD2 as a possible D gene (7 bases). There are 13 residues in the CDR3. V was shortened by 10 bases and J by 2 bases, with 12 bases between the two germline ends. The CDR3 spells CATKGGAYNEQFF. CDR3 DNA sequence: TGTGCCACCAAGGGGGGGGCCTACAATGAGCAGTTCTTC.

This chain links TRBV6-5 with TRBJ1-6; tentative D call: TRBD1 (5 bases). Germline V lookup: CDR1 MNHEY, CDR2 SVGAGI. CDR3 length equals 14 residues. Trimming left V 9 bases short and J 5 bases short, with 14 bases between. This CDR3 is CASLLEGHNSPLHF. For the CDR3, the DNA is TGTGCCAGTCTGCTCGAGGGGCATAATTCACCCCTCCACTTT.

This rearrangement joins TRBV7-9 to TRBJ1-1; D is uncertain. The CDR3 contains 12 residues. Germline V gene lookup returns CDR1 SEHNR and CDR2 FQNEAQ (reference sequence). V was pared by 1 base and J by 11 bases, with 11 bases between. CDR3 sequence reads: CASSLDSISAFF. DNA for the CDR3: TGTGCCAGCAGCTTAGATTCGATCTCGGCTTTCTTT.

The DNA of the CDR3 is TGTGCCACCCGTCTACAAGGGGGCGCCTTTAGGAACACTGAAGCTTTCTTT. Its translation is CATRLQGGAFRNTEAFF. The V and J genes are TRBV27 and TRBJ1-1; 7 bases match TRBD1. With V trimmed by 10 bases and J by 1 base, 18 bases remained unmatched. The germline CDR1 and CDR2 sequences are MNHEY and SMNVEV (reference sequence). This CDR3 contains 17 residues.

This chain uses TRBV6-1 with TRBJ1-5; possibly TRBD1 for D (6 bases). This CDR3 comprises 14 residues. CDR1 is MNHNS and CDR2 is SASEGT in the germline V gene. V lost 5 bases and J lost 3, with 11 bases in between. The CDR3, as DNA: TGTGCCAGCAGTAGGGGGTTAGACAATCAGCCCCAGCATTTT. The encoded protein is CASSRGLDNQPQHF.

J is TRBJ1-2 and V is TRBV6-1; D ambiguous. The CDR3 runs to 13 residues. CDR1 and CDR2 (germline): MNHNS, SASEGT. Trimming stripped 1 base from V and 5 bases from J, with 8 bases between. The CDR3: CASSEGGRYGYTF. CDR3 sequence (DNA): TGTGCCAGCAGTGAAGGTGGTCGGTATGGCTACACCTTC.

V and J are TRBV4-1 and TRBJ2-1; possible D gene TRBD1, 5 bases. The CDR3 extends over 14 amino acids. Germline lookup yields CDR1 MGHRA and CDR2 YSYEKL. V dropped 8 bases and J dropped 2 bases, with 13 bases sitting between them. CDR3 amino acids: CASVQESAYNEQFF. CDR3 DNA: TGCGCCAGCGTACAGGAGAGTGCCTACAATGAGCAGTTCTTC.

The chain recombines TRBV13 with TRBJ2-3; D is unresolved. CDR1 is PRHDT and CDR2 is FYEKMQ in the germline V gene (reference sequence). This CDR3 region has 15 residues. V lost 5 bases and J lost 3, with 15 bases in between. CDR3 residues: CASSRLVSATDTQYF. In DNA form, the CDR3 reads TGTGCCAGCAGCCGACTGGTGTCAGCGACAGATACGCAGTATTTT.

The chain links TRBV3-1 (or the pseudogene TRBV3-2) to TRBJ1-4, with D hard to call. Germline-derived CDR1 and CDR2 are LGHDT and YNNKEL (reference sequence). V lost 1 base to trimming and J lost 0 bases, with 6 bases between them. The CDR3 is 15 amino acids. CDR3 loop: CASSQVHATNEKLFF. CDR3 nucleotides: TGTGCCAGCAGCCAAGTTCATGCAACTAATGAAAAACTGTTTTTT.